This T cell receptor (beta chain) stems from a study of blood T cell repertoires in COVID-19. Germline CDR1 and CDR2: LGHNA and YSLEER. The CDR3 covers 14 residues. V shed 2 bases and J shed 7 bases, with 14 bases lying between them. Assay used: immunoSEQ multiplex PCR; TCRdb lists only in-frame clones, some missing. The sample contains around 190,000 clones, more than 75% of which appear only once. Sequencing was carried out using peripheral blood. The genes are TRBV4-3 and TRBJ1-2; D possibly corresponds to TRBD1 (5 bases). The TCR comes from a woman aged 50 to 60 with active or convalescent COVID-19. CDR3 nucleotides: TGCGCCAGCAGCCAATGGCCGGGGGGGGGTGGCTACACCTTC. The encoded protein is CASSQWPGGGGYTF.